This TCR beta chain was sequenced for a study of identical twins. Study-wide results and limits: Carriage of fewer insertions was seen in abundant cord blood beta clonotypes, whereas memory repertoires showed none.

TCRdb re-derived calls from the 5' RACE reads in MiXCR, one entry per CDR3 protein. The table shows under 800,000 distinct CDR3 sequences, with 21% occurring only once. This CDR3 spans 16 amino acids. CDR1 SGHTA and CDR2 FQGNSA come from the germline V gene. V lost 0 bases, J lost 3 bases, and 6 bases stayed unmatched. This clonotype was picked up a small number of times. No antigen is known for it. These same records also appear under a second study, on T cells expressing NK-cell markers.

The sequence was collected from a woman aged 18 to 35 in good health. This chain uses TRBV7-2 with TRBJ2-3, with TRBD1 identical over 7 bases. Source material: PBMCs. CDR3 in amino acids: CASSLATTGTTDTQYF. CDR3 nucleotide sequence: TGTGCCAGCAGCTTAGCGACGACAGGGACAACAGATACGCAGTATTTT. The full variable domain, with the rest looked up from reference TRBV7-2 and TRBJ2-3, is GAGVSQSPSNKVTEKGKDVELRCDPISGHTALYWYRQSLGQGLEFLIYFQGNSAPDKSGLPSDRFSAERTGGSVSTLTIQRTQQEDSAVYLCASSLATTGTTDTQYFGPGTRLTVL.